The next 32 T cell receptor beta chains were all read from a single sample in a study of blood T cell repertoires in COVID-19. The assay was immunoSEQ multiplex PCR, and TCRdb's table has in-frame clones only and misses some. The sample shows approximately 380,000 clones, 88% of them seen only once. The sequencing sample was made of PBMCs or T cells enriched from blood (not recorded which). The receptors were gathered from a woman aged 18-35 years who had recovered from COVID-19.

This chain connects TRBV6-5 to TRBJ2-7, with D tentatively TRBD1 (6 bases). Deletions cut 5 bases from V and 3 bases from J, with 11 bases between. The CDR3 extends over 13 amino acids. Germline assignment: CDR1 MNHEY and CDR2 SVGAGI. The CDR3 here is CASSRTAFYEQYF. The DNA for the CDR3 is TGTGCCAGCAGTAGGACAGCTTTCTACGAGCAGTACTTC.

The chain is built from TRBV10-3 and TRBJ2-5; 9 bases agree with TRBD1. CDR3 length equals 15 residues. The junction had 10 bases not matched to a gene; V was cut back by 6 bases and J by 5 bases. Germline loops: CDR1 ENHRY, CDR2 SYGVKD. The CDR3 reads CAISGGQGMVETQYF. DNA of the CDR3: TGTGCCATCAGCGGGGGACAGGGTATGGTCGAGACCCAGTACTTC.

The V and J genes are TRBV7-9 and TRBJ2-3; a weak D match, TRBD1 (6 bases). This CDR3 has 15 amino acids. The V gene's germline CDR1 is SEHNR and CDR2 FQNEAQ (reference sequence). V was pared by 3 bases and J by 2 bases, with 12 bases between. For the CDR3, the DNA is TGTGCCAGCAGCTTTCACAGGGTGGACACAGATACGCAGTATTTT. It codes for CASSFHRVDTDTQYF.

In its sample, this clone was seen once. V and J are TRBV10-1 and TRBJ2-1; 11 bases match TRBD2. CDR1 WNHNN and CDR2 SYGVQD come from the germline V gene (reference sequence). V shed 0 bases and J 7 bases; nucleotides not matched to a gene: 5. This CDR3 has 16 amino acids. The CDR3 nucleotides read TGCGCCAGCAGTGAGTCGGTAGCGGGGGGGCGGAATGAGCAGTTCTTC. Residues: CASSESVAGGRNEQFF.

The chain joins TRBV6-5 to TRBJ2-5; D remains ambiguous. Trimming left V 3 bases short and J 2 bases short, with 7 bases between. CDR1 and CDR2 from the germline V gene are MNHEY and SVGAGI. The CDR3 is made up of 13 amino acids. As DNA, the CDR3 is TGTGCCAGCAGTTATACGAGACAAGAGACCCAGTACTTC. Translation gives CASSYTRQETQYF.

The chain carries TRBV12-5 and TRBJ1-1, with D possibly matching TRBD1 (6 bases). CDR1 LGHNT and CDR2 FRNRAP come from the germline V gene. Trimming removed 0 bases at V and 7 bases at J, with 18 bases between. The CDR3 is made up of 16 amino acids. The CDR3 reads CASGLVLGRGWSEAFF. The DNA of the CDR3 is TGTGCTAGTGGTTTGGTACTCGGCAGGGGTTGGAGTGAAGCTTTCTTT.

The V gene is TRBV24-1, the J gene TRBJ2-4; TRBD1 aligns across 7 bases. With 9 bases clipped from V and 14 bases from J, the junction kept 15 bases outside the gene matches. The V gene's germline CDR1 is KGHDR and CDR2 SFDVKD. The CDR3 is 13 amino acids. CDR3 sequence (DNA): TGTGCCACCTACAGAGCGAACCGACAGGGAGAGTACTTC. Translated, it gives CATYRANRQGEYF.

The V and J genes are TRBV27 and TRBJ2-2; 10 bases fit TRBD2. V lost 4 bases and J lost 3; bases outside the gene matches: 8. CDR3 length equals 17 residues. From germline, CDR1 is MNHEY and CDR2 SMNVEV (reference sequence). CDR3 DNA sequence: TGTGCCAGCAGTTCGGCTAGCGGGGGACCTCACACCGGGGAGCTGTTTTTT. It specifies CASSSASGGPHTGELFF.

This chain connects TRBV15 to TRBJ1-3; 7 bases agree with TRBD1. Germline V gene sequence: CDR1 LNHNV, CDR2 YYDKDF (reference sequence). With V trimmed by 6 bases and J by 0 bases, 8 bases remained unmatched. The CDR3 has 16 residues. In DNA form, the CDR3 reads TGTGCCACCAGGACAGGGTTATTGCGCTCTGGAAACACCATATATTTT. This codes for CATRTGLLRSGNTIYF.

This chain links TRBV20-1 with TRBJ2-7, with D perhaps TRBD1 (5 bases). CDR3 length: 11 residues. Germline V lookup: CDR1 DFQATT, CDR2 SNEGSKA (reference sequence). DNA for the CDR3: TGCAGATATCAGGGAAACTACGAGCAGTACTTC. This encodes CRYQGNYEQYF.

The gene calls are TRBV4-3 and TRBJ2-3; D is unclear. V lost 4 bases and J 2 bases, leaving 7 bases between the germline ends. The CDR3 is made up of 13 amino acids. CDR1 is LGHNA and CDR2 is YSLEER in the germline V gene. In DNA form, the CDR3 reads TGCGCCAGCAGCCCAACTATCACAGATACGCAGTATTTT. Its protein is CASSPTITDTQYF.

V and J are TRBV30 and TRBJ1-2; perhaps TRBD1 as D (6 bases). The germline V gene encodes CDR1 GTSNPN and CDR2 SVGIG (reference sequence). The CDR3 is made up of 16 amino acids. Trimming removed 2 bases from V and 5 bases from J, with 21 bases in between. The CDR3 nucleotides are TGTGCCTGGAGTACCGACACGGGGGGCTTAGTGTATGGCTACACCTTC. This gives the protein CAWSTDTGGLVYGYTF. Variable domain in full (rest from reference TRBV30 and TRBJ1-2): SQTIHQWPATLVQPVGSPLSLECTVEGTSNPNLYWYRQAAGRGLQLLFYSVGIGQISSEVPQNLSASRPQDRQFILSSKKLLLSDSGFYLCAWSTDTGGLVYGYTFGSGTRLTVV.

The chain has TRBV15 and TRBJ1-1; TRBD1 matches 7 bases. The V and J ends lost 0 bases and 1 base, in that order; junction bases with no gene match: 5. This CDR3 has 16 residues. Germline-derived CDR1 and CDR2 are LNHNV and YYDKDF (reference sequence). CDR3: CATSRDPGTANTEAFF. CDR3 sequence (DNA): TGTGCCACCAGCAGAGATCCAGGGACAGCGAACACTGAAGCTTTCTTT.

The chain links TRBV7-9 to TRBJ1-6; D is perhaps TRBD1 (6 bases). The CDR3 length is 18 residues. Germline values: CDR1 SEHNR, CDR2 FQNEAQ (reference sequence). The ends were cut back, 3 bases at V and 3 bases at J, with 18 bases in the middle. The CDR3 region is CASSFSRVAGDYNSPLHF. The CDR3, as DNA: TGTGCCAGCAGCTTTAGCAGGGTCGCAGGGGACTATAATTCACCCCTCCACTTT.

V gene TRBV11-1 combines with J gene TRBJ1-1, with 8 nucleotides matching TRBD1. The germline V gene encodes CDR1 SGHAT and CDR2 FQDESV (reference sequence). This CDR3 spans 15 amino acids. The V gene end was trimmed by 5 bases and the J gene end by 1 base; junction bases not matched to a gene: 6. This CDR3 reads CASSLGTGWNTEAFF. Here the CDR3 DNA reads TGTGCCAGCAGCCTTGGGACAGGATGGAACACTGAAGCTTTCTTT.

This rearrangement joins TRBV2 to TRBJ1-1, with no clear D. Germline CDR1 and CDR2: SNHLY and FYNNEI. The CDR3 spans 13 residues. Trimming stripped 6 bases from V and 4 bases from J, with 12 bases between. CDR3: CASSQDRITEAFF. CDR3 coding DNA: TGTGCCAGCAGCCAGGATCGCATCACTGAAGCTTTCTTT.

The J gene is TRBJ1-2, the V gene TRBV19; D gene ambiguous. The CDR3 has 12 amino acids. CDR1 is LNHDA and CDR2 is SQIVND in the germline V gene (reference sequence). V shed 5 bases and J shed 5 bases, with 9 bases lying between them. CDR3 loop: CASSLWAYGYTF. The CDR3 DNA is TGTGCCAGTAGTTTATGGGCTTATGGCTACACCTTC.

This sequence joins TRBV6-4 and TRBJ1-5, with unresolved D. The CDR3 covers 12 residues. V was cut by 7 bases and J by 6 bases, with 10 bases left in between. Germline V gene sequence: CDR1 MRHNA, CDR2 SNTAGT. For the CDR3, the DNA is TGTGCCAGCACCCTCCTTTGTCAGCCCCAGCATTTT. Translating it yields CASTLLCQPQHF.

V usage is TRBV6-1 and J usage is TRBJ1-4, with 9 bases identical to TRBD1. The V segment lost 1 base and the J segment 7 bases; nucleotides outside the gene matches: 1. This CDR3 is built from 14 residues. In germline, CDR1 is MNHNS, CDR2 SASEGT. The CDR3 nucleotides read TGTGCCAGCAGTGAAGGGACAGGGGTTGAAAAACTGTTTTTT. Encoded protein: CASSEGTGVEKLFF.

CDR3 bases: TGCGCCAGCAGCTTGAGACAAAACACCGGGGAGCTGTTTTTT. Translated: CASSLRQNTGELFF. The V and J genes are TRBV5-1 and TRBJ2-2, with D unclear. Deletions cut 1 base from V and 2 bases from J, with 6 bases between. This CDR3 region has 14 residues. Germline V gene sequence: CDR1 SGHRS, CDR2 YFSETQ. The whole variable domain, filled in from reference TRBV5-1 and TRBJ2-2, reads KAGVTQTPRYLIKTRGQQVTLSCSPISGHRSVSWYQQTPGQGLQFLFEYFSETQRNKGNFPGRFSGRQFSNSRSEMNVSTLELGDSALYLCASSLRQNTGELFFGEGSRLTVL.

The chain joins TRBV15 to TRBJ2-2; 8 bases align to TRBD1. This CDR3 region has 17 residues. The V gene's germline CDR1 is LNHNV and CDR2 YYDKDF (reference sequence). The J segment lost 2 bases and the V segment lost 5 bases, leaving 10 bases of the junction unmatched. The CDR3 region is CATSVDRGGSNTGELFF. The CDR3, as DNA: TGTGCCACCAGCGTAGACAGGGGTGGTAGTAACACCGGGGAGCTGTTTTTT. Full variable domain (missing parts from reference TRBV15 and TRBJ2-2): DAMVIQNPRYQVTQFGKPVTLSCSQTLNHNVMYWYQQKSSQAPKLLFHYYDKDFNNEADTPDNFQSRRPNTSFCFLDIRSPGLGDTAMYLCATSVDRGGSNTGELFFGEGSRLTVL.

Of note for this clone: The junction shows a germline mismatch at one end, possibly a read error. V is TRBV6-6 and J is TRBJ1-5, with 8 bases identical to TRBD1. This CDR3 spans 15 amino acids. The germline V gene encodes CDR1 MNHNY and CDR2 SVGAGI (reference sequence). CDR3 residues: CASSHSDRGRQPQHF. The CDR3 DNA sequence: TGTGCCAGCAGTCACTCTGACAGGGGAAGACAGCCCCAGCATTTT.

This chain uses TRBV19 with TRBJ2-2; 9 nucleotides agree with TRBD1. The CDR3 has 16 residues. Germline lookup yields CDR1 LNHDA and CDR2 SQIVND (reference sequence). The ends lost 9 bases at V and 6 bases at J; junction bases unmatched: 14. The DNA of the CDR3 is TGTGCCAGCCGAAAACTGGGTGGGACAGGGTCCGGGGAGCTGTTTTTT. It encodes CASRKLGGTGSGELFF.

The chain is built from TRBV6-4 and TRBJ2-3; D ambiguous. From germline, CDR1 is MRHNA and CDR2 SNTAGT. Deletions cut 3 bases from V and 0 bases from J, with 4 bases between. The CDR3 contains 13 residues. CDR3 region: CASSESSTDTQYF. CDR3 DNA sequence: TGTGCCAGCAGTGAGAGCAGCACAGATACGCAGTATTTT.

V usage is TRBV6-5 and J usage is TRBJ1-5, with TRBD1 identical over 7 bases. Trimming took 5 bases from V and 2 from J; bases not matched to a gene: 3. The length of the CDR3 is 14 residues. In germline, CDR1 is MNHEY, CDR2 SVGAGI. This chain's CDR3 is CASSRGQGNQPQHF. CDR3 nucleotide sequence: TGTGCCAGCAGTAGAGGACAGGGCAATCAGCCCCAGCATTTT.

The V and J genes are TRBV2 and TRBJ1-2, with TRBD1 matching over 7 bases. Losses at the gene ends were 8 bases for V and 6 bases for J; bases not matched to a gene: 9. Germline V gene sequence: CDR1 SNHLY, CDR2 FYNNEI. The CDR3 contains 13 residues. The CDR3 DNA is TGTGCCAGCCTGACAGGGAAGTTGGATGGCTACACCTTC. Translated: CASLTGKLDGYTF.

The rearrangement links TRBV10-2 to TRBJ1-2; D ambiguous. The germline V gene has CDR1 WSHSY and CDR2 SAAADI. The CDR3 consists of 14 residues. V lost 0 bases to trimming and J lost 6 bases, with 11 bases between them. The CDR3 DNA sequence: TGCGCCAGCAGTGAGTCTATCGCCCGAGATGGCTACACCTTC. Protein product: CASSESIARDGYTF.

The chain links TRBV18 to TRBJ2-1, with 9 positions matching TRBD2. The V segment lost 1 base and the J segment 8 bases; nucleotides outside the gene matches: 6. The CDR3 totals 15 residues. The germline V gene encodes CDR1 KGHSH and CDR2 LQKENI. The CDR3 loop reads CASSPRRGGAYEQFF. CDR3 DNA sequence: TGTGCCAGCTCACCACGTCGCGGGGGGGCATATGAGCAGTTCTTC.

The chain combines TRBV4-3 with TRBJ1-6, with D maybe TRBD1 (6 bases). CDR1 LGHNA and CDR2 YSLEER come from the germline V gene. Trimming removed 6 bases from V and 8 bases from J, with 14 bases in between. The CDR3 extends over 14 amino acids. CDR3 DNA sequence: TGCGCCAGCAGACTGGGGGGGGCCCATTCACCCCTCCACTTT. It is translated as CASRLGGAHSPLHF.

The CDR3 DNA reads as TGTGCCAGCAGCTTAACCCCGACAGTCTACGAGCAGTACTTC. Protein: CASSLTPTVYEQYF. The chain is built from TRBV7-6 and TRBJ2-7; a possible D gene is TRBD1 (5 bases). Trimming cost V 2 bases and J 3 bases, with 11 bases left between them. This CDR3 is 14 amino acids long. CDR1 is SGHVS, CDR2 FNYEAQ, per germline.

The chain couples TRBV3-1 (or the pseudogene TRBV3-2) to TRBJ1-1; D is possibly TRBD1 (6 bases). This CDR3 comprises 15 residues. V was shortened by 3 bases and J by 0 bases, with 11 bases between the two germline ends. Looked up from germline, CDR1 is LGHDT and CDR2 is YNNKEL (reference sequence). CDR3 amino acids: CASSHHDRLNTEAFF. DNA of the CDR3: TGTGCCAGCAGCCACCATGACAGGTTGAACACTGAAGCTTTCTTT.

The gene calls are TRBV29-1 and TRBJ1-1; possibly TRBD1 for D (6 bases). V lost 4 bases and J lost 3, with 12 bases in between. Per the germline V gene, CDR1 is SQVTM and CDR2 is ANQGSEA. This CDR3 comprises 13 residues. The CDR3 is CSVVTGTYTEAFF. The CDR3 DNA is TGCAGCGTTGTTACAGGGACCTACACTGAAGCTTTCTTT.